One and the same sample provided the 15 T cell receptor beta chains below, sequenced in a study of T cells in Graves' hyperthyroidism and ophthalmopathy. Template material for amplifying TCR beta CDR3 regions consisted of RNA transcripts. The TCR CDR3 was amplified in a first-round RT-PCR using the HTBI primer set. TCRdb itself ran the multiplex PCR reads through MiXCR, one entry per CDR3 protein. The data contain 500,000 or so distinct CDR3 sequences, about a sixth of them singletons. Sample: blood. Receptors were obtained from a woman aged 18-29 years with Graves' ophthalmopathy.

The rearrangement joins TRBV5-8 to TRBJ1-3; perhaps TRBD1 as D (5 bases). This CDR3 region has 15 residues. Germline values: CDR1 SGHTS, CDR2 YDEGEE. V was shortened by 0 bases and J by 4 bases, with 11 bases between the two germline ends. This CDR3 is CASSLGQGFGNTIYF. The DNA of the CDR3 is TGTGCCAGCAGCTTGGGCCAGGGCTTCGGAAACACCATATATTTT.

The sample holds a few counts of this clonotype. J is TRBJ1-2 and V is TRBV7-9, with D unclear. V lost 5 bases and J lost 4, with 8 bases in between. Germline CDR1 is SEHNR and CDR2 is FQNEAQ (reference sequence). CDR3 size: 12 residues. CDR3 DNA sequence: TGTGCCAGCAGCCCTGACTTCTATGGCTACACCTTC. It is translated as CASSPDFYGYTF.

This clonotype has a count of ten or more. The rearrangement joins TRBV28 to TRBJ2-2, with TRBD2 identical over 8 bases. This CDR3 spans 17 amino acids. CDR1 and CDR2 (germline): MDHEN, SYDVKM. The ends lost 7 bases at V and 0 bases at J; junction bases unmatched: 10. CDR3: CASTVLAGWSNTGELFF. The CDR3 nucleotides are TGTGCCAGCACCGTCTTAGCGGGATGGTCGAACACCGGGGAGCTGTTTTTT.

This clonotype was observed a few times. J is TRBJ1-3 and V is TRBV14; TRBD1 might be the D (5 bases). CDR3 length: 14 amino acids. V was cut by 3 bases and J by 4 bases, with 10 bases left in between. Germline-derived CDR1 and CDR2 are SGHDN and FVKESK. CDR3 protein: CASSHRTYGNTIYF. The CDR3, as DNA: TGTGCCAGCAGCCATAGGACATACGGAAACACCATATATTTT.

The V gene is TRBV5-6, the J gene TRBJ2-7, with 7 bases that match TRBD1. With 6 bases clipped from V and 3 bases from J, the junction kept 12 bases outside the gene matches. The CDR3 is 15 amino acids. CDR1 and CDR2 from the germline V gene are SGHDT and YYEEEE. The CDR3, as DNA: TGTGCCAGCAACATACAACCGGGACAGCACTACGAGCAGTACTTC. Its protein product is CASNIQPGQHYEQYF.

This clonotype was recorded a few times. This chain joins TRBV4-1 and TRBJ1-5, with D tentatively TRBD1 (5 bases). Germline CDR1 is MGHRA and CDR2 is YSYEKL. The CDR3 loop spans 15 amino acids. Between the trimmed V and J ends, which lost 6 bases and 3 bases, there was a span of 15 bases. For the CDR3, the DNA is TGCGCCAGCAGTTCTGCAGGGCCCCTCAATCAGCCCCAGCATTTT. It encodes CASSSAGPLNQPQHF.

This clonotype was seen repeatedly, ten times or more. The chain couples TRBV6-2 or TRBV6-3 to TRBJ2-3, with 9 bases that match TRBD2. Germline V gene data show CDR1 as MNHEY and CDR2 as SVGEGT. This CDR3 is 14 amino acids long. Germline trimming cut 4 bases from V and 4 bases from J; bases unmatched to any gene: 3. CDR3 coding DNA: TGTGCCAGCAGTTCCGAGCGGGAGGCAGATACGCAGTATTTT. Translated: CASSSEREADTQYF.

This clonotype was counted only a few times. The rearrangement links TRBV2 to TRBJ2-3; TRBD1 is a possible D gene (6 bases). Germline V lookup: CDR1 SNHLY, CDR2 FYNNEI. Trimming took off 11 bases at V and 3 bases at J, with 21 bases between the two ends. This CDR3 has 15 residues. The CDR3 is CAAGVGLLGTDTQYF. DNA for the CDR3: TGTGCCGCAGGGGTGGGGCTCCTGGGGACAGATACGCAGTATTTT.

The chain combines TRBV5-6 with TRBJ1-4; possible D gene TRBD1, 5 bases. The CDR3 loop spans 14 amino acids. The germline CDR1 and CDR2 sequences are SGHDT and YYEEEE. Trimming left V 3 bases short and J 7 bases short, with 13 bases between. CDR3: CASSYGGDSEKLFF. The CDR3 nucleotides read TGTGCCAGCAGCTACGGGGGAGATAGTGAAAAACTGTTTTTT. Complete variable domain (other parts from reference TRBV5-6 and TRBJ1-4): DAGVTQSPTHLIKTRGQQVTLRCSPKSGHDTVSWYQQALGQGPQFIFQYYEEEERQRGNFPDRFSGHQFPNYSSELNVNALLLGDSALYLCASSYGGDSEKLFFGSGTQLSVL.

The V and J genes are TRBV6-1 and TRBJ2-2; 9 nucleotides align to TRBD2. The length of the CDR3 is 15 residues. Germline lookup yields CDR1 MNHNS and CDR2 SASEGT. After removal of 7 bases from V and 4 bases from J, the junction contained 7 bases not matched to a gene. This CDR3 is CASITGTSLTGELFF. CDR3 in DNA: TGTGCCAGCATTACCGGGACTAGCCTCACCGGGGAGCTGTTTTTT.

This clonotype was counted ten times or more. The V gene is TRBV7-2, the J gene TRBJ2-1, with D tentatively TRBD2 (7 bases). With 4 bases removed from V and 0 bases from J, the gap between germline ends came to 13 bases. The CDR3 has 16 amino acids. Germline values: CDR1 SGHTA, CDR2 FQGNSA. This CDR3 is CASSSLRGGSYNEQFF. CDR3 sequence (DNA): TGTGCCAGCAGCTCTCTAAGGGGGGGCTCCTACAATGAGCAGTTCTTC.

The chain combines TRBV27 with TRBJ1-2; 7 bases agree with TRBD1. The germline V gene has CDR1 MNHEY and CDR2 SMNVEV (reference sequence). V was clipped by 5 bases and J by 5 bases; unmatched bases: 8. CDR3 length: 14 residues. CDR3: CASSLRATGYGYTF. In DNA, the CDR3 is TGTGCCAGCAGTCTACGGGCGACAGGGTATGGCTACACCTTC.

This chain joins TRBV20-1 and TRBJ2-3; TRBD1 might be the D (6 bases). The V end was cut by 6 bases, the J end by 2 bases, with 18 bases between. The CDR3 runs 15 residues. Germline V gene data show CDR1 as DFQATT and CDR2 as SNEGSKA (reference sequence). CDR3 sequence: CSAPSSGQFTDTQYF. The CDR3 DNA follows: TGCAGTGCCCCCTCCTCAGGACAGTTCACAGATACGCAGTATTTT.

This clonotype was detected many times. This chain uses TRBV30 with TRBJ1-5; no reliable D call. Trimming left V 2 bases short and J 4 bases short, with 9 bases between. CDR3 length: 13 amino acids. The germline V gene has CDR1 GTSNPN and CDR2 SVGIG (reference sequence). This CDR3 reads CAWSLEGNQPQHF. As DNA, the CDR3 is TGTGCCTGGAGTCTGGAGGGAAATCAGCCCCAGCATTTT. The whole variable domain, filled in from reference TRBV30 and TRBJ1-5, reads SQTIHQWPATLVQPVGSPLSLECTVEGTSNPNLYWYRQAAGRGLQLLFYSVGIGQISSEVPQNLSASRPQDRQFILSSKKLLLSDSGFYLCAWSLEGNQPQHFGDGTRLSIL.

This clonotype was detected once. The V call is TRBV4-1, the J call TRBJ2-1, with 9 nucleotides matching TRBD1. The junction had 17 bases not matched to a gene; V was cut back by 8 bases and J by 9 bases. Per the germline V gene, CDR1 is MGHRA and CDR2 is YSYEKL. This CDR3 contains 16 residues. The CDR3 reads CASRGLIGQGYGEQFF. The CDR3 DNA reads TGCGCCAGCCGCGGATTAATTGGACAGGGGTACGGTGAGCAGTTCTTC.